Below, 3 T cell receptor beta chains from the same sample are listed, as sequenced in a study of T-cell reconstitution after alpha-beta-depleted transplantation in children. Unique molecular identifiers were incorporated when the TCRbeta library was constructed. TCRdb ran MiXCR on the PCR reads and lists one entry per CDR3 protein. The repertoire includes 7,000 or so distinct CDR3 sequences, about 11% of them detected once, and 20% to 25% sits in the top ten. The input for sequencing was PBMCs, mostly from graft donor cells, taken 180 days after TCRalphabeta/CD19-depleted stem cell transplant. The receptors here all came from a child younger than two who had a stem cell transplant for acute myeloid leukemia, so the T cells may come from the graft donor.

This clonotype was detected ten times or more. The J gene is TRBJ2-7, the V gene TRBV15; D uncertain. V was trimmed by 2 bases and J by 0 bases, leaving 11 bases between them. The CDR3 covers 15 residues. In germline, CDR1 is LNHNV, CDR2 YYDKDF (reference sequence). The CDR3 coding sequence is TGTGCCACCAGCAGACCGACACCCTTCTCCTACGAGCAGTACTTC. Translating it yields CATSRPTPFSYEQYF. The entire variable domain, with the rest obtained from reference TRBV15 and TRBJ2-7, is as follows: DAMVIQNPRYQVTQFGKPVTLSCSQTLNHNVMYWYQQKSSQAPKLLFHYYDKDFNNEADTPDNFQSRRPNTSFCFLDIRSPGLGDTAMYLCATSRPTPFSYEQYFGPGTRLTVT.

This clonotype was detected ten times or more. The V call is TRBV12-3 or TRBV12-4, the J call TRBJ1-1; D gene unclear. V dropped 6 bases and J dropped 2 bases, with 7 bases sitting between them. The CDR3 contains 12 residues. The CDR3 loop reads CASSPSNTEAFF. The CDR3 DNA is TGTGCCAGCAGCCCTTCAAACACTGAAGCTTTCTTT.

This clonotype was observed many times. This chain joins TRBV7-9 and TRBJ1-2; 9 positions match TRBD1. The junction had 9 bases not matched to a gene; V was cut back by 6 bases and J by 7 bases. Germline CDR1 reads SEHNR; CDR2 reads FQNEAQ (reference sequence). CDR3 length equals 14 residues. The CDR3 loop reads CASRALQGALGYTF. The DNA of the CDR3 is TGTGCCAGCAGGGCATTACAGGGGGCGCTTGGCTACACCTTC.